Below are 6 T cell receptor beta chains sequenced from a single sample in a study of metastatic and nonmetastatic thyroid tumors. TCRdb reanalyzed the PCR reads with MiXCR. The data show around 26,000 clones, roughly 20% seen once. Thyroid surgery was performed in patients who had received no treatment beforehand. The sample taken for sequencing was adjacent normal tissue. Every receptor here comes from a female donor with papillary thyroid cancer or a benign thyroid nodule (not recorded which). Some clones in this sample may be carry-over from other donors' samples.

This clone was observed a few times. One junction end disagrees with the germline gene, perhaps due to a read error. This chain connects TRBV12-3 or TRBV12-4 to TRBJ1-2; the D is unclear. This CDR3 has 14 amino acids. The CDR3 here is CASSTGFLNYGYTF. The CDR3 DNA is TGTGCAAGCAGCACGGGGTTCCTCAACTATGGCTACACCTTC.

The gene calls are TRBV11-2 and TRBJ1-2; tentatively, D is TRBD1 (6 bases). V was shortened by 2 bases and J by 6 bases, with 19 bases between the two germline ends. Germline CDR1 SGHAT, CDR2 FQNNGV. This CDR3 region has 16 residues. The CDR3 nucleotides are TGTGCCAGCAGCTTACATTCTGGGGGCCAGAGTGATGGCTACACCTTC. It codes for CASSLHSGGQSDGYTF. The whole variable domain, remainder taken from reference TRBV11-2 and TRBJ1-2, is EAGVAQSPRYKIIEKRQSVAFWCNPISGHATLYWYQQILGQGPKLLIQFQNNGVVDDSQLPKDRFSAERLKGVDSTLKIQPAKLEDSAVYLCASSLHSGGQSDGYTFGSGTRLTVV.

This clone was observed many times. The rearrangement joins TRBV3-1 to TRBJ1-1; perhaps TRBD1 as D (6 bases). Trimming cost V 5 bases and J 5 bases, with 27 bases left between them. The CDR3 runs to 18 residues. Germline V gene data show CDR1 as LGHDT and CDR2 as YNNKEL (reference sequence). The CDR3 DNA sequence: TGTGCCAGCAGCTCAATTACATGGGTCGGGGGGCGCGGAACTGAAGCTTTCTTT. Translated: CASSSITWVGGRGTEAFF.

This clone was recorded at least ten times. With a much larger clone just one base away, this may be a read error. This sample also contains other DNA sequences that code for the same CDR3. V gene TRBV7-3 combines with J gene TRBJ2-1; no reliable D call. There are 13 residues in the CDR3. Germline values: CDR1 SGHTA, CDR2 FQGTGA. In nucleotides, the CDR3 is TGTGCTAGCAGCTTAAGTAGAAACAATGAGCAGTTCTTC. The encoded protein is CASSLSRNNEQFF.

This clone was counted at least ten times. The chain links TRBV12-3 or TRBV12-4 to TRBJ2-1, with 12 bases fitting TRBD1. The CDR3 totals 19 residues. J was trimmed by 3 bases and V by 0 bases; bases with no gene match: 9. CDR3 nucleotide sequence: TGTGCCAGCAGTTTAGCGGTAGGGACAGGGGGCGTTTTCTACAATGAGCAGTTCTTC. It translates to CASSLAVGTGGVFYNEQFF.

The gene calls are TRBV27 and TRBJ2-7; 7 bases agree with TRBD1. V lost 4 bases to trimming and J lost 4 bases; unmatched junction nucleotides: 4. The germline CDR1 and CDR2 sequences are MNHEY and SMNVEV (reference sequence). The CDR3 totals 13 residues. The CDR3 nucleotides read TGTGCCAGCAGTTCGACAGGGCTATACGAGCAGTACTTC. This translates into CASSSTGLYEQYF.